Detailed here is one T cell receptor (beta chain). Its specificity is not known. The data were taken from a study of shared clonotypes between healthy human individuals. Study-wide results and caveats: The naive CD4 repertoires of a handful of donors were compared, and approximately 4.7% of clonotypes were shared. Sorted-subset sequencing, rarefaction showed, was incomplete despite large depth.

CDR3 length: 15 amino acids. V dropped 0 bases and J dropped 8 bases, with 14 bases sitting between them. CDR1 MRHNA and CDR2 SNTAGT come from the germline V gene. In the source study's methods: ImmunoSEQ yielded junction-only sequences lacking quality scores, so filtering differed. Here immunoSEQ multiplex PCR was the method, and the copy in TCRdb shows in-frame clones only, minus some. V and J calls and clone size are given by that table; D and trimming were obtained from the DNA. The table records over a million clones, 75% to 85% of them present only once. The chain combines TRBV6-4 with TRBJ2-1; D may be TRBD1 (6 bases). The clonotype was recovered from a man younger than 30 in good health. Some clones in this sample may be carry-over from other donors' samples. Input material: memory CD4+ T cells from PBMCs. Subset of the sample: CD45RA-negative fraction. DNA of the CDR3: TGTGCCAGCAGTGACTCATTCAGGGGTCATGATGAGCAGTTCTTC. This encodes CASSDSFRGHDEQFF.